The clone carrying this T cell receptor beta chain was seen a handful of times. The PCR ran on 60 Vbeta and 13 Jbeta primers. The method was immunoSEQ multiplex PCR; TCRdb's version includes in-frame clones alone and lacks a portion of them. The profile shows 120,000 or so clones, more than 65% of them singletons. The sample originates from a study of cytomegalovirus exposure and HLA in healthy donors. At sampling all donors were nominally healthy, likely with unrecorded immune exposures. Germline CDR1 is SGHRS and CDR2 is YFSETQ. This CDR3 contains 13 residues. The ends were cut back, 2 bases at V and 0 bases at J, with 6 bases in the middle.

The sample comprised PBMCs. The chain employs TRBV5-1 and TRBJ2-7; possible D gene TRBD2, 6 bases. The source of this sequence is a man aged 25-45 years in good health and CMV-seropositive. The CDR3 DNA is TGCGCCAGCAGCTTCGGGGGCTCCTACGAGCAGTACTTC. It is translated as CASSFGGSYEQYF.